A single sample gave rise to the 7 T cell receptor beta chains below, sequenced in a study of blood T cell repertoires in COVID-19. The repertoire was sequenced with immunoSEQ multiplex PCR; TCRdb's copy has only in-frame clones and lacks some. The top ten clones hold roughly 15% of a sample with some 150,000 clones, roughly 88% of them seen once. Sequencing input: PBMCs or T cells enriched from blood (not recorded which). These receptors came from a man in his forties or fifties who had recovered from COVID-19.

This clone is a singleton in its sample. The V call is TRBV30, the J call TRBJ2-7, with D hard to call. Trimming cost V 0 bases and J 1 base, with 10 bases left between them. Germline V lookup: CDR1 GTSNPN, CDR2 SVGIG (reference sequence). The length of the CDR3 is 14 residues. CDR3 region: CAWSVSGGSYEQYF. CDR3 coding DNA: TGTGCCTGGAGTGTATCTGGCGGATCCTACGAGCAGTACTTC.

This clone is a singleton in its sample. The V call is TRBV5-4, the J call TRBJ2-5, with a weak D call TRBD2 (6 bases). V was shortened by 0 bases and J by 1 base, with 10 bases between the two germline ends. Per the germline V gene, CDR1 is SGHNT and CDR2 is YYREEE (reference sequence). This CDR3 contains 15 residues. The DNA of the CDR3 is TGTGCCAGCAGCTTGGGCCTAGCGAGCCAAGAGACCCAGTACTTC. Its protein is CASSLGLASQETQYF.

The chain recombines TRBV25-1 with TRBJ2-7; 7 positions agree with TRBD2. The V gene's germline CDR1 is MGHDK and CDR2 SYGVNS. V dropped 2 bases and J dropped 8; count of bases not matched to a gene: 0. CDR3 length: 11 residues. CDR3 protein: CASSEGTKQYF. CDR3 in DNA: TGTGCCAGCAGTGAAGGGACTAAGCAGTACTTC.

This sequence joins TRBV6-1 and TRBJ1-2, with a possible D match to TRBD1 (5 bases). The CDR3 extends over 18 amino acids. The V gene lost 0 bases and the J gene lost 2 bases, with 19 bases spanning the gap. Germline CDR1 and CDR2: MNHNS and SASEGT. The CDR3 sequence is CASSEAKARVKRNYGYTF. The CDR3 bases are TGTGCCAGCAGTGAAGCAAAAGCCAGGGTCAAGAGGAACTATGGCTACACCTTC.

The genes are TRBV30 and TRBJ2-5; 9 bases are shared with TRBD2. This CDR3 region has 13 residues. Unmatched junction bases numbered 4, after V lost 3 bases and J lost 5 bases. CDR1 is GTSNPN, CDR2 SVGIG, per germline (reference sequence). For the CDR3, the DNA is TGTGCCTGGAGAACCGCGGGAGGGGAGACCCAGTACTTC. Protein sequence: CAWRTAGGETQYF.

The rearrangement uses TRBV2 and TRBJ1-4; 7 positions agree with TRBD1. The CDR3 totals 17 residues. Looked up from germline, CDR1 is SNHLY and CDR2 is FYNNEI. The junction had 11 bases not matched to a gene; V was cut back by 7 bases and J by 0 bases. In DNA, the CDR3 is TGTGCCAGCATCGCGCCGACAGGGTGGACAACTAATGAAAAACTGTTTTTT. Its translation: CASIAPTGWTTNEKLFF.

This clone has only one observation. The chain has TRBV9 and TRBJ2-5, with 8 positions matching TRBD2. Trimming cost V 2 bases and J 3 bases; bases outside gene matches: 6. The CDR3 consists of 15 residues. Looked up from germline, CDR1 is SGDLS and CDR2 is YYNGEE. The CDR3 protein is CASSVERGPKETQYF. The CDR3 DNA follows: TGTGCCAGCAGCGTGGAGCGGGGGCCGAAAGAGACCCAGTACTTC.